Given below is one T cell receptor beta chain in context. The authors built TCR beta libraries using iRepertoire HTBI primers and Arm-PCR of CDR3 regions. One entry per CDR3 protein, called by TCRdb with MiXCR from the multiplex PCR reads. The sample consists of roughly 560,000 distinct CDR3 sequences, around 15% of them appearing once. This specimen belongs to a study of regulatory T cells in long-lasting Graves disease. Time point defined: newly diagnosed GD, antithyroid drugs for less than 3 months. After RNA was extracted from PBMCs, the TCR library was made from it. Germline loops: CDR1 MNHNS, CDR2 SASEGT. The CDR3 runs to 14 residues. V was pared by 6 bases and J by 4 bases, with 13 bases between. This sample was also put to use in a study of T cells in Graves' hyperthyroidism and ophthalmopathy. In that study: Most clonotypes expanded in thyroid above 0.001 were likewise present in blood.

The chain links TRBV6-1 to TRBJ2-1, with D possibly being TRBD2 (6 bases). The sequencing here drew on peripheral blood mononuclear cells (PBMCs), taken at new diagnosis, from a patient treated with antithyroid drugs. The clonotype comes from a middle-aged woman with Graves disease. CDR3 protein: CASSRAGFYNEQFF. For the CDR3, the DNA is TGTGCCAGCAGCCGGGCGGGATTTTACAATGAGCAGTTCTTC.